This entry features one TCR beta chain sequence. This sample was included in a study of blood T cell repertoires in COVID-19. Whole-study context: COVID-19 samples collected from the United States, Italy and Spain covered acute and convalescent phases. From T cells, B-cell-depleted T cells, or PBMCs came the material, which was cDNA or gDNA.

Per the study methods: Amplified reference gene primers provided the basis for estimating nucleated cell counts. Sequencing used immunoSEQ multiplex PCR; TCRdb keeps in-frame clones, though not all of them. D and trimming were read from the DNA, whereas the V and J calls and clone size are those reported in that table. This sample yields tens of thousands of clones, of which approximately 88% are seen a single time; around a sixth belongs to the top ten. CDR3 length equals 14 residues. Germline V lookup: CDR1 MNHNY, CDR2 SVGAGI (reference sequence). Trimming took 4 bases from V and 6 from J; bases not matched to a gene: 5.

The sample was peripheral blood. The sequence derives from a man between 65 and 85 years old with active COVID-19. The chain joins TRBV6-6 to TRBJ1-4; 7 nucleotides match TRBD1. This CDR3 reads CASSSNRGDEKLFF. The CDR3 DNA follows: TGTGCCAGCAGTTCAAACAGGGGTGATGAAAAACTGTTTTTT.